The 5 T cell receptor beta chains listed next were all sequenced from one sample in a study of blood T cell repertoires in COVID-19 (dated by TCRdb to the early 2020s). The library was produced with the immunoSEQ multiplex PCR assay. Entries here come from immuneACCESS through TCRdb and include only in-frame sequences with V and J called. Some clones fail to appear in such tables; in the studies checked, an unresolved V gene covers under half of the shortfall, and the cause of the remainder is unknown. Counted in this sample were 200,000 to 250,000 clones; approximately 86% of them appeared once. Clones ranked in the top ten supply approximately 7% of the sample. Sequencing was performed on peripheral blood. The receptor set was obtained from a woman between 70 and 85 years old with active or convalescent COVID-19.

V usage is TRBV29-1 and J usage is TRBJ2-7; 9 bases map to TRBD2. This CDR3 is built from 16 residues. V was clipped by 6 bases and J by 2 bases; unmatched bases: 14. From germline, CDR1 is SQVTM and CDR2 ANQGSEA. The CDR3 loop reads CSVDTRGLAGTYEQYF. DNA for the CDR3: TGCAGCGTAGATACTAGGGGACTAGCTGGGACCTACGAGCAGTACTTC.

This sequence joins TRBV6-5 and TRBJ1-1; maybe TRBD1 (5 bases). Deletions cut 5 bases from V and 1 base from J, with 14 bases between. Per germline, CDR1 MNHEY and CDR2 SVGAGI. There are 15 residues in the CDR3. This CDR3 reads CASSPPGGANTEAFF. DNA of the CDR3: TGTGCCAGCAGTCCCCCTGGAGGGGCGAACACTGAAGCTTTCTTT.

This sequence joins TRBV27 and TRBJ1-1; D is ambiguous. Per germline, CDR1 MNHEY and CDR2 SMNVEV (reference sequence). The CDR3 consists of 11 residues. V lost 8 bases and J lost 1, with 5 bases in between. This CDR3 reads CASAGNTEAFF. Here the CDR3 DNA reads TGTGCCAGCGCAGGGAACACTGAAGCTTTCTTT.

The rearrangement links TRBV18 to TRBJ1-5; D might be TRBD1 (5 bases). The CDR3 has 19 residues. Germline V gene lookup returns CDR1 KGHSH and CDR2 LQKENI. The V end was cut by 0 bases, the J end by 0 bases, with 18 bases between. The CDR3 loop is CASSPPGGVGRYSNQPQHF. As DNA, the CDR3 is TGTGCCAGCTCACCACCCGGGGGGGTCGGGCGGTATAGCAATCAGCCCCAGCATTTT. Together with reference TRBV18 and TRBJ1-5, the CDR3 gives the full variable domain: NAGVMQNPRHLVRRRGQEARLRCSPMKGHSHVYWYRQLPEEGLKFMVYLQKENIIDESGMPKERFSAEFPKEGPSILRIQQVVRGDSAAYFCASSPPGGVGRYSNQPQHFGDGTRLSIL.

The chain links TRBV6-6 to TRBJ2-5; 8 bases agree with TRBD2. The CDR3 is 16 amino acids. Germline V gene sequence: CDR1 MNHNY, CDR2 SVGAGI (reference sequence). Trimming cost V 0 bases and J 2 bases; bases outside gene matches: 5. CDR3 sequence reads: CASSYSLGRGQETQYF. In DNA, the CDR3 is TGTGCCAGCAGTTACTCCCTCGGGAGGGGTCAAGAGACCCAGTACTTC.